This passage covers 9 T cell receptor beta chains from one sample sequenced in a study of T cell responses to AZD1222 COVID-19 vaccine. Repertoires were generated with immunoSEQ multiplex PCR, while TCRdb's copy carries only in-frame clones and drops some. The table includes about 110,000 clones, about nine tenths detected once. The sequencing here drew on peripheral blood, taken 28 days after the second AZD1222 dose. Every receptor here comes from an adult who received the AZD1222 COVID-19 vaccine.

V and J are TRBV7-8 and TRBJ1-2; no firm D call. The CDR3 sequence is 14 residues long. V was shortened by 0 bases and J by 8 bases, with 13 bases between the two germline ends. Germline values: CDR1 SGHVS, CDR2 FQNEAQ. The DNA of the CDR3 is TGTGCCAGCAGCTTAGCTGTGGGTCCGGGAGGCTACACCTTC. It translates to CASSLAVGPGGYTF.

The chain links TRBV6-2 or TRBV6-3 to TRBJ2-7; D remains unclear. CDR3 size: 11 residues. The V and J ends lost 0 bases and 7 bases respectively, with 4 bases between them. Germline loops: CDR1 MNHEY, CDR2 SVGEGT. The CDR3 DNA reads as TGTGCCAGCAGTTACTCGGTGGAGCAGTACTTC. As protein: CASSYSVEQYF.

This rearrangement joins TRBV5-1 to TRBJ2-3; unclear D gene. The germline V and J ends were trimmed by 0 bases and 3 bases, with 8 bases remaining between them. CDR3 size: 14 residues. Germline V gives CDR1 SGHRS, CDR2 YFSETQ. Written as DNA, the CDR3 is TGCGCCAGCAGCTTGGCCCAAGAAACAGATACGCAGTATTTT. This translates into CASSLAQETDTQYF.

The V gene is TRBV5-8, the J gene TRBJ2-6, with D possibly matching TRBD1 (6 bases). The CDR3 contains 17 residues. The V gene's germline CDR1 is SGHTS and CDR2 YDEGEE. Trimming pared 3 bases from V and 0 bases from J, leaving 13 bases between. The DNA for the CDR3 is TGTGCCAGCAGCTCCCCAGGGGATTCCTCTGGGGCCAACGTCCTGACTTTC. Its protein product is CASSSPGDSSGANVLTF.

This chain links TRBV27 with TRBJ1-2; D is perhaps TRBD1 (5 bases). The length of the CDR3 is 13 residues. Trimming left V 5 bases short and J 8 bases short, with 15 bases between. CDR1 and CDR2 from the germline V gene are MNHEY and SMNVEV (reference sequence). The CDR3 nucleotides read TGTGCCAGCAGTCTGGGACCGGGGAGGGGCTACACCTTC. Encoded protein: CASSLGPGRGYTF.

The J gene is TRBJ1-3, the V gene TRBV9; no clear D gene. This CDR3 has 10 residues. The V and J ends lost 5 bases and 3 bases respectively, with 0 bases between them. Germline V gene lookup returns CDR1 SGDLS and CDR2 YYNGEE. The CDR3 nucleotides are TGTGCCAGCAGTGGAAACACCATATATTTT. Protein sequence: CASSGNTIYF.

This chain connects TRBV5-1 to TRBJ2-7; 11 positions agree with TRBD1. Germline loops: CDR1 SGHRS, CDR2 YFSETQ. Germline trimming cut 2 bases from V and 5 bases from J; bases unmatched to any gene: 12. The CDR3 is 17 residues long. The CDR3 DNA follows: TGCGCCAGCAGCTTTGACCCGGGACAGGGGGTTCTCGACGAGCAGTACTTC. Protein product: CASSFDPGQGVLDEQYF.

This clone was picked up one time. The V gene is TRBV6-2 or TRBV6-3, the J gene TRBJ1-6, with a tentative D call TRBD1 (5 bases). From germline, CDR1 is MNHEY and CDR2 SVGEGT. Trimming removed 2 bases from V and 6 bases from J, with 14 bases in between. CDR3 length equals 16 residues. Written as DNA, the CDR3 is TGTGCCAGCAGTTACGTCGTAGGGGCGGGTAATTCACCCCTCCACTTT. Protein: CASSYVVGAGNSPLHF.

The V call is TRBV7-9, the J call TRBJ1-6; D is unresolved. V gave up 1 base and J gave up 9 bases, with 10 bases separating them. The CDR3 consists of 14 residues. CDR1 SEHNR and CDR2 FQNEAQ come from the germline V gene (reference sequence). In DNA form, the CDR3 reads TGTGCCAGCAGCTTAGAGAGCGGGAGTTCACCCCTCCACTTT. It is translated as CASSLESGSSPLHF.